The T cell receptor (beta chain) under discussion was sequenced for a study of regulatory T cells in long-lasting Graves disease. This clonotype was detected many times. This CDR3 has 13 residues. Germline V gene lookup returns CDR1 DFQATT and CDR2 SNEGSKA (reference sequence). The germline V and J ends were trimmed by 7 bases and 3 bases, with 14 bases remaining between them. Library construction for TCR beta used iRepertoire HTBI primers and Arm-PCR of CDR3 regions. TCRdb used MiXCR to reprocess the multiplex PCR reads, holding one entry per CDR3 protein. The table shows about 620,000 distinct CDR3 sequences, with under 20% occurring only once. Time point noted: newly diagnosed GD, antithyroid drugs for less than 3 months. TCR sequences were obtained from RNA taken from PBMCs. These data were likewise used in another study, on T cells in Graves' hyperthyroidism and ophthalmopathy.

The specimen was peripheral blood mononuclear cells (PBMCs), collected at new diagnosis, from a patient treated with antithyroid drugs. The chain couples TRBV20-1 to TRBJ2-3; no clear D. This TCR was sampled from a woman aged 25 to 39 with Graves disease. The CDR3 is CSVTGRVTDTQYF. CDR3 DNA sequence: TGCAGTGTCACCGGTCGGGTTACAGATACGCAGTATTTT.